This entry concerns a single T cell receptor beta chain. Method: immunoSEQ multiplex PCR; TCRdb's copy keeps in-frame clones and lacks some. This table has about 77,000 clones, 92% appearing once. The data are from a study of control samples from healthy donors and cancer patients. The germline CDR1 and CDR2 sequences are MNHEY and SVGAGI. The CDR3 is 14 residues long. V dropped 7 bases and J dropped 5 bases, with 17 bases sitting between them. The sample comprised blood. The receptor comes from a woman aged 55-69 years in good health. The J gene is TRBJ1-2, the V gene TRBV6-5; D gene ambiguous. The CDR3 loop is CASTPGLPGYGYTF. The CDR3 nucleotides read TGTGCCAGCACCCCGGGTCTGCCTGGTTATGGCTACACCTTC.